This TCR beta chain was recorded in a study of shared clonotypes between healthy human individuals. The study's findings and limits: Incomplete sequencing of sorted subsets was indicated by rarefaction despite large depth. All-four-donor shared clonotypes had higher generation probabilities than non-shared clonotypes did.

In the study's own analysis: For the immunoSEQ data, sequences were junction-only without quality scores, so filtering differed. Profiling relied on immunoSEQ multiplex PCR, and the TCRdb table lists in-frame clones only, not all of them. V, J and clone size are those of that table, while D and trimming were read from the DNA. The sample carries around 700,000 clones, around two thirds recorded once. The V end was cut by 4 bases, the J end by 3 bases, with 13 bases between. Germline V gene lookup returns CDR1 SQVTM and CDR2 ANQGSEA. The CDR3 is made up of 13 amino acids. Donors comprised only Caucasian adults living in Nashville, Tennessee. This clone occurred many times. Its antigen is undetermined.

What was sequenced was memory CD4+ T cells sorted from blood. Subset noted: CD45RA-negative fraction. J is TRBJ2-7 and V is TRBV29-1, with D possibly matching TRBD2 (5 bases). The sequence came from a woman in her thirties in good health. The CDR3 sequence is CSVARAGGYEQYF. The CDR3 DNA reads as TGCAGCGTTGCCCGGGCGGGTGGCTACGAGCAGTACTTC.